The T cell receptor beta chain under discussion was sequenced for a study of blood T cell repertoires in COVID-19. Study-level information: T cells, B-cell-depleted T cells, or PBMCs provided the cDNA or gDNA that served as material.

How the authors handled the data: Amplifying reference gene primers gave estimates of nucleated cell counts. Profiled with immunoSEQ multiplex PCR; TCRdb holds only in-frame clones, not every one. D and trimming come from the DNA, and the V and J calls and clone size come from that table. The sample includes approximately 110,000 clones, approximately 80% of them seen just once. This sequence was found in a woman in her 50s with acute or convalescent COVID-19. Sequenced sample: peripheral blood.

The CDR3 is CASSQDARLNTGELFF. The CDR3 region has the DNA TGTGCCAGCAGCCAAGATGCCAGGTTGAACACCGGGGAGCTGTTTTTT. The chain employs TRBV3-1 (or the pseudogene TRBV3-2) and TRBJ2-2; no definite D call. CDR3 length: 16 residues. V was cut by 0 bases and J by 1 base, with 9 bases left in between. The germline gives CDR1 LGHDT, CDR2 YNNKEL (reference sequence).